These 6 T cell receptor beta chains came from one sample sequenced in a study of T cells in women clearing cervical HPV infection. Profiled with immunoSEQ multiplex PCR; TCRdb holds only in-frame clones, not every one. The sample has approximately 30,000 clones. Specimen: blood buffy coat. Every receptor here comes from a woman between 18 and 70 years old with a cervical HPV16 infection that either progressed to CIN3+ or cleared (not recorded which).

As concerns this clone: Sequencing ends 3 residues short of the CDR3 end; the germline J gene provides the rest. The V call is TRBV2, the J call TRBJ2-3; 7 bases match TRBD2. The ends lost 1 base at V and 2 bases at J; junction bases unmatched: 3. Germline values: CDR1 SNHLY, CDR2 FYNNEI. The CDR3 loop spans 15 amino acids. The DNA read from the CDR3 is TGTGCCAGCAGTGAAGGGCGGGGGACCACAGATACG. Translation: CASSEGRGTTDT. The entire CDR3 reads CASSEGRGTTDTQYF.

As for this clone: Coverage ceases 3 residues before the CDR3 finishes, and the germline J gene fills in the end. The chain joins TRBV20-1 to TRBJ2-7; 9 bases map to TRBD2. CDR3 size: 17 residues. Germline V gene sequence: CDR1 DFQATT, CDR2 SNEGSKA (reference sequence). V was clipped by 1 base and J by 6 bases; unmatched bases: 16. CDR3 protein: CSARAPGAGGNYLEQYF. The CDR3 DNA, read in part, is TGCAGTGCTAGAGCTCCTGGAGCGGGAGGAAACTATCTCGAG.

Notes on this clone: Read coverage stops 3 residues before the CDR3 terminus; the germline J gene supplies the remainder. The chain couples TRBV29-1 to TRBJ1-4; weak D call: TRBD1 (5 bases). This CDR3 is built from 13 residues. Germline loops: CDR1 SQVTM, CDR2 ANQGSEA. CDR3 DNA (partial): TGCAGCGTTATGAGCTCTGGGGCCAACGTA. Translating it yields CSVMSSGANV. The entire CDR3 sequence reads CSVMSSGANVLFF. The complete variable domain, with remaining parts taken from reference TRBV29-1 and TRBJ1-4, reads SAVISQKPSRDICQRGTSLTIQCQVDSQVTMMFWYRQQPGQSLTLIATANQGSEATYESGFVIDKFPISRPNLTFSTLTVSNMSPEDSSIYLCSVMSSGANVLFFGSGTQLSVL.

Comment on this clone: The observed sequence ends 3 residues before the CDR3 terminus, with the missing tail filled in from the germline J gene. J is TRBJ2-3 and V is TRBV23-1; 7 nucleotides match TRBD1. TRBV23-1 is flagged as an ORF with uncertain function. CDR3 size: 16 residues. CDR3 residues: CASSPAWVGGGETQYF. CDR3 DNA, as far as it was read: TGCGCCAGCAGTCCTGCGTGGGTAGGGGGCGGCGAGACG.

As concerns this clone: The read ends 3 residues before the CDR3 terminus; that terminus is restored from the germline J gene. The chain couples TRBV7-9 to TRBJ1-5, with 7 nucleotides matching TRBD1. In germline, CDR1 is SEHNR, CDR2 FQNEAQ (reference sequence). V lost 6 bases to trimming and J lost 3 bases; unmatched junction nucleotides: 8. CDR3 length: 15 residues. CDR3 bases read: TGTGCCAGCAGAAGTGGACAGGACCACAATCAGCCC. Amino acid sequence: CASRSGQDHNQP. The entire CDR3 protein reads CASRSGQDHNQPQHF.

To note about this clone: Sequencing ends 3 residues short of the CDR3 end; the germline J gene provides the rest. The rearrangement uses TRBV5-1 and TRBJ2-5, with 14 bases fitting TRBD2. The CDR3 length is 16 residues. Germline CDR1 is SGHRS and CDR2 is YFSETQ. J lost 0 bases, V lost 6 bases, and 4 bases had no gene match. Here the CDR3 reads CASKTSGRADQETQYF. CDR3 DNA, as far as it was read: TGCGCCAGCAAGACTAGCGGGAGGGCCGACCAAGAGACC.